This T cell receptor (beta chain) was observed in a study of shared T cell receptors in the human thymus. This CDR3 is 18 amino acids long. In germline, CDR1 is SGHDT, CDR2 YYEEEE. The J segment lost 7 bases and the V segment lost 3 bases, leaving 19 bases of the junction unmatched. TCRdb's copy holds only in-frame clones and misses some; the assay was immunoSEQ multiplex PCR. The table includes hundreds of thousands of clones, around 87% detected once. Separately, the same data were catalogued under a study of human thymus T cells. That investigation notes: Obtained as resections during corrective heart surgery, the thymus tissue was then studied.

The V and J genes are TRBV5-6 and TRBJ2-7; TRBD1 aligns across 10 bases. Material: thymocytes. The receptor was isolated from a boy in the first two years of life with a congenital heart defect. The CDR3 spells CASSSPIASGQGEGEQYF. CDR3 coding DNA: TGTGCCAGCAGCTCCCCGATCGCCTCCGGACAGGGGGAAGGAGAGCAGTACTTC.